A selection of T cell receptor beta chains follows, all from one sample in a study of cytotoxic CD8 clonotypes in ibrutinib-treated CLL. This table comes from immunoSEQ multiplex PCR, and its TCRdb copy is limited to in-frame clones, with some not included. The table lists 130,000 to 150,000 clones, 75% to 95% of them singletons, with 9.5% to 14% in the top ten. The material was PBMCs, obtained after 12 months of ibrutinib treatment. The source of these receptors is a human donor with chronic lymphocytic leukemia. Both conserved end residues are trimmed from each CDR3.

J gene | V gene | CDR3 protein
TRBJ2-7 | TRBV28 | ASSSTGTALYEQY
TRBJ1-5 | TRBV30 | AWSVGRARQPQH
TRBJ2-5 | TRBV6-6 | ASNTAQETQY
TRBJ1-3 | TRBV7-9 | ASSLTGSTSGNTIY
TRBJ2-7 | TRBV7-2 | ASSLGFSYEQY
TRBJ2-5 | TRBV7-2 | ASSPRGETQY
TRBJ2-7 | TRBV6-5 | ASSYSSGVEQY
TRBJ2-6 | TRBV28 | ASSPRTWSGANVLT
TRBJ1-5 | TRBV9 | ASSPGAIRQPQH
TRBJ2-7 | TRBV28 | ATQGAGLAGYEQY
TRBJ2-1 | TRBV13 | ASRSSIGLAVTSSYNEQF
TRBJ2-5 | TRBV12-5 | ASGLTNPGQAYQETQY
TRBJ1-5 | TRBV7-8 | ASSSGQNGGNQPQH
TRBJ1-5 | TRBV28 | ASSWGRQPQH
TRBJ2-7 | TRBV27 | ASGSAGVEQY
TRBJ2-1 | TRBV4-1 | ASSQEVPSGSGEQF
TRBJ1-1 | TRBV19 | ASSSPGGGLMNTEAF
TRBJ2-2 | TRBV20-1 | SASGLGELF
TRBJ2-2 | TRBV7-9 | ASSIVPGQSNTGELF
TRBJ1-2 | TRBV11-2 | ASSFSPRGYT
TRBJ2-1 | TRBV5-6 | ASSLTPFSYNEQF
TRBJ1-3 | TRBV14 | ASSQVLKGSGNTIY
TRBJ2-5 | TRBV28 | ASSLQGTETQY
TRBJ1-1 | TRBV28 | ASIPQTGQALNTEAF
TRBJ2-4 | TRBV7-2 | ASSLVVLRADIQY
TRBJ2-2 | TRBV5-6 | ASSLGQEVGELF
TRBJ2-7 | TRBV5-4 | ASSRGNEQY
TRBJ2-3 | TRBV28 | ASSLSSDDTDTQY
TRBJ2-5 | TRBV7-3 | ASSLGLAGQETQY